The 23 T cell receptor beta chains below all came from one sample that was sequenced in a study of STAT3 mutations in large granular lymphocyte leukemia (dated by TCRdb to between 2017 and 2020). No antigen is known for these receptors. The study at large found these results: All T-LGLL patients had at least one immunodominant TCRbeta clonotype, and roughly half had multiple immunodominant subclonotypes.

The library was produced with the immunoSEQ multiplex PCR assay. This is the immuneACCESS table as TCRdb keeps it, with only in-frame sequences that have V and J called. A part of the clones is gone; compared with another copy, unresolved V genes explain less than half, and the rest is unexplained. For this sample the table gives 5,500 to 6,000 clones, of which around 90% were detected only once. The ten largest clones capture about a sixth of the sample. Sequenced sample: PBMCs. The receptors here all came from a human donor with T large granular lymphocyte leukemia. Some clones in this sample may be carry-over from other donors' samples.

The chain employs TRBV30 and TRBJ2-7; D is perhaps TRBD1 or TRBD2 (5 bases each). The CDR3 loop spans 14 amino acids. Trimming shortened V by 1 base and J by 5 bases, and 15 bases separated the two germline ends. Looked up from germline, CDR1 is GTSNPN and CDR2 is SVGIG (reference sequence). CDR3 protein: CAWSEWGSPHEQYF. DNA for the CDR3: TGTGCCTGGAGTGAGTGGGGGAGTCCCCACGAGCAGTACTTC.

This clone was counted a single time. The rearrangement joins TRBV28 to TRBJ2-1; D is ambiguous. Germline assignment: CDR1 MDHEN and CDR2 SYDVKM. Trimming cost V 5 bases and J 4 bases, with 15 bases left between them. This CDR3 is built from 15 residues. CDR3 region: CASSSVTPPYNEQFF. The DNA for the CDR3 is TGTGCCAGCAGTAGCGTGACTCCGCCTTACAATGAGCAGTTCTTC.

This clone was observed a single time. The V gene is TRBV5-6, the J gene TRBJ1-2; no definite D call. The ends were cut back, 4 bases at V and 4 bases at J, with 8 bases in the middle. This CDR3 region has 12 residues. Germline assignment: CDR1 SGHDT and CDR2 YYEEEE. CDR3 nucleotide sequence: TGTGCCAGCAGCCCCGGACCCTATGGCTACACCTTC. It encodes CASSPGPYGYTF. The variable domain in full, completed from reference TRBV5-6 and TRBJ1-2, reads DAGVTQSPTHLIKTRGQQVTLRCSPKSGHDTVSWYQQALGQGPQFIFQYYEEEERQRGNFPDRFSGHQFPNYSSELNVNALLLGDSALYLCASSPGPYGYTFGSGTRLTVV.

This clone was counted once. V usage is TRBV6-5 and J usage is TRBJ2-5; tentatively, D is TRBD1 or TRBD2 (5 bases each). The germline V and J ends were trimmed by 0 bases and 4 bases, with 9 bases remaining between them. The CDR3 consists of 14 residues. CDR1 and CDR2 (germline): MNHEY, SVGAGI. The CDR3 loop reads CASSYSRDGETQYF. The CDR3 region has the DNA TGTGCCAGCAGTTACTCCCGGGACGGAGAGACCCAGTACTTC.

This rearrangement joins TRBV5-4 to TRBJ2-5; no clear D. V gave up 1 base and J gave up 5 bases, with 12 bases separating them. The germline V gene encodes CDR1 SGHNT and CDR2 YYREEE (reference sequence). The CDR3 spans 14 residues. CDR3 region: CASSLSGVEETQYF. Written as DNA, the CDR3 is TGTGCCAGCAGCTTGTCTGGGGTTGAGGAGACCCAGTACTTC.

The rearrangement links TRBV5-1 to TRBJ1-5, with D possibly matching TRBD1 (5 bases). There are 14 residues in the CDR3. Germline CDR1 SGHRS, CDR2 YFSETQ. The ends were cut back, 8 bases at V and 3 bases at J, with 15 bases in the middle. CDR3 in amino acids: CARTSGGVNQPQHF. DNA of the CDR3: TGCGCCAGGACATCGGGGGGGGTCAATCAGCCCCAGCATTTT.

Here the CDR3 reads CASSLDRYEQYF. CDR3 nucleotides: TGTGCCAGCAGCTTAGACCGTTACGAGCAGTACTTC. The chain carries TRBV11-3 and TRBJ2-7, with D unresolved. The length of the CDR3 is 12 residues. V lost 0 bases and J 4 bases, leaving 4 bases between the germline ends. The V gene's germline CDR1 is SGHNT and CDR2 YENEEA.

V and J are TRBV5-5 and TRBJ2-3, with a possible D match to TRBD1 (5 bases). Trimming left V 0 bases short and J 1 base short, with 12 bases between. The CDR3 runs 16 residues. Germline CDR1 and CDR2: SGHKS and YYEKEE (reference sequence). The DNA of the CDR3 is TGTGCCAGCAGCTTGGTACGACAGCCGGGCACAGATACGCAGTATTTT. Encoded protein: CASSLVRQPGTDTQYF.

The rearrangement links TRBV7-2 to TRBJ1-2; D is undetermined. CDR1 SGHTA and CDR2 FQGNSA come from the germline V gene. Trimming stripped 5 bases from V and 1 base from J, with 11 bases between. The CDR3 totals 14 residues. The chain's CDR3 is CASSLTRDNYGYTF. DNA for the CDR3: TGTGCCAGCAGCCTGACGAGGGATAACTATGGCTACACCTTC. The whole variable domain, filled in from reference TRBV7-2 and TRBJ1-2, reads GAGVSQSPSNKVTEKGKDVELRCDPISGHTALYWYRQSLGQGLEFLIYFQGNSAPDKSGLPSDRFSAERTGGSVSTLTIQRTQQEDSAVYLCASSLTRDNYGYTFGSGTRLTVV.

The CDR3 coding sequence is TGCGCCAGCAGTGGGTTGGATTCCAGAAAGACCCAGTACTTC. This codes for CASSGLDSRKTQYF. V and J are TRBV10-2 and TRBJ2-5; D unclear. CDR3 length: 14 residues. CDR1 is WSHSY, CDR2 SAAADI, per germline. Trimming took 4 bases from V and 6 from J, leaving 15 bases between them.

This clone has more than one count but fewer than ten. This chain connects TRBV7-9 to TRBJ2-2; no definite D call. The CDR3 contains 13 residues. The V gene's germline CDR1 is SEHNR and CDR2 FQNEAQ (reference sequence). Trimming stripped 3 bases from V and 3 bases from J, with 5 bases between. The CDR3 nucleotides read TGTGCCAGCAGCTTCATGTACACCGGGGAGCTGTTTTTT. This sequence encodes CASSFMYTGELFF. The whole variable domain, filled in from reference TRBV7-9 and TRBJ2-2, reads DTGVSQNPRHKITKRGQNVTFRCDPISEHNRLYWYRQTLGQGPEFLTYFQNEAQLEKSRLLSDRFSAERPKGSFSTLEIQRTEQGDSAMYLCASSFMYTGELFFGEGSRLTVL.

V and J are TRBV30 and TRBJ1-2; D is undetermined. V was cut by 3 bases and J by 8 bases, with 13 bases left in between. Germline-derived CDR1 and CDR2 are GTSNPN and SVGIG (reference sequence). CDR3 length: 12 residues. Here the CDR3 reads CAWRRFRQGYTF. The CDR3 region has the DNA TGTGCCTGGAGGCGATTCCGGCAAGGCTACACCTTC.

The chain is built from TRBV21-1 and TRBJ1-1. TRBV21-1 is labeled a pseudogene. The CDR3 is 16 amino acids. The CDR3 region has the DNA TGTGCCAGCAGCAAAGAAGTTGGCTTTAGGAGAACTGAAGCTTTCTTT. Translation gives CASSKEVGFRRTEAFF.

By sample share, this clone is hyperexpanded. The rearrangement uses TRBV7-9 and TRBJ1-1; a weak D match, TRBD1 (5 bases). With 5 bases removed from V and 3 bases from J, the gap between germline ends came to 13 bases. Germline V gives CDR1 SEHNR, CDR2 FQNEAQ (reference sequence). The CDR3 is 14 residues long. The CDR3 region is CASSPGTIDTEAFF. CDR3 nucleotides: TGTGCCAGCAGCCCCGGGACGATAGACACTGAAGCTTTCTTT.

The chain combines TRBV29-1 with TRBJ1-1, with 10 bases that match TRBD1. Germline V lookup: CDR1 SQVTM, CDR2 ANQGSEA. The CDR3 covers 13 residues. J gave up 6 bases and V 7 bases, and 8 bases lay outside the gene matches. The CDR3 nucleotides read TGCAGCGCGTCGACAGGGGGCTCTTCTGAAGCTTTCTTT. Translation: CSASTGGSSEAFF.

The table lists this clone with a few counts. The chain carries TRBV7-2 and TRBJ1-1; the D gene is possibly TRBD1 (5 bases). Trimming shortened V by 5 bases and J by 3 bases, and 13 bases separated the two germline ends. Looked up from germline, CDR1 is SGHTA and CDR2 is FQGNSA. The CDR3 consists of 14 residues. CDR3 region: CASSPGTIDTEAFF. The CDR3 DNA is TGTGCCAGCAGCCCCGGGACGATAGACACTGAAGCTTTCTTT.

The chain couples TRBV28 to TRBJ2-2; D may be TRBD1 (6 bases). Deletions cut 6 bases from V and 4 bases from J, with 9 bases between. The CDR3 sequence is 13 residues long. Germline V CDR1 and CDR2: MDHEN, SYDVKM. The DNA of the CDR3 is TGTGCCAGCAGGTCAGGGGTCACCGGGGAGCTGTTTTTT. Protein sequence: CASRSGVTGELFF.

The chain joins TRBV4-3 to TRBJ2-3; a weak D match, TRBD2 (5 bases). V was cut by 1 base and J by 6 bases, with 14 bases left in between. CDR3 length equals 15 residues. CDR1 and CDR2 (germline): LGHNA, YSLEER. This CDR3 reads CASSQGRGNLDTQYF. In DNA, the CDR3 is TGCGCCAGCAGCCAAGGCAGAGGGAACTTGGATACGCAGTATTTT.

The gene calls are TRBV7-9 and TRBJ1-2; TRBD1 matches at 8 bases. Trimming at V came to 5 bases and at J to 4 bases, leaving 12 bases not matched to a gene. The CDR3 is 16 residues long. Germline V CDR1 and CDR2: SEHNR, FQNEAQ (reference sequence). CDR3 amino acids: CASSTQQGAPVYGYTF. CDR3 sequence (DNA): TGTGCCAGCAGCACTCAGCAGGGGGCGCCTGTCTATGGCTACACCTTC.

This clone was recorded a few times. The CDR3 nucleotides are TGTGCCAGCAGCCTACAGGGAAGGACAGATACGCAGTATTTT. This encodes CASSLQGRTDTQYF. The chain uses TRBV9 and TRBJ2-3; the D gene is possibly TRBD1 (6 bases). Trimming took off 4 bases at V and 3 bases at J, with 12 bases between the two ends. CDR3 length: 14 residues. Germline values: CDR1 SGDLS, CDR2 YYNGEE.

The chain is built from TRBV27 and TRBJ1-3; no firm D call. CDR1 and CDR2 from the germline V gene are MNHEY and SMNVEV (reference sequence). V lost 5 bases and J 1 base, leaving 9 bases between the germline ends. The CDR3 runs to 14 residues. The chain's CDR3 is CASSPNFSGNTIYF. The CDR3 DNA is TGTGCCAGCAGTCCGAACTTTTCTGGAAACACCATATATTTT.

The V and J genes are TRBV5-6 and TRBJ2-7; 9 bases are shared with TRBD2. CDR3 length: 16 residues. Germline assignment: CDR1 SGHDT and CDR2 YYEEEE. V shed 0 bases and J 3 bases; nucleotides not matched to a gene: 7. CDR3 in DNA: TGTGCCAGCAGCTTGGCCGGGACTAGCAGGTTCTACGAGCAGTACGTC. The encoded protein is CASSLAGTSRFYEQYV.

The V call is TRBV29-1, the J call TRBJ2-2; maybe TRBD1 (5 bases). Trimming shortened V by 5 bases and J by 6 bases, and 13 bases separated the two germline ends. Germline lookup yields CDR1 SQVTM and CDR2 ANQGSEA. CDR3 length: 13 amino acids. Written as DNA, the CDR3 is TGCAGCGTTCAGGGTGCGGTTGCCGGGGAGCTGTTTTTT. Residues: CSVQGAVAGELFF.